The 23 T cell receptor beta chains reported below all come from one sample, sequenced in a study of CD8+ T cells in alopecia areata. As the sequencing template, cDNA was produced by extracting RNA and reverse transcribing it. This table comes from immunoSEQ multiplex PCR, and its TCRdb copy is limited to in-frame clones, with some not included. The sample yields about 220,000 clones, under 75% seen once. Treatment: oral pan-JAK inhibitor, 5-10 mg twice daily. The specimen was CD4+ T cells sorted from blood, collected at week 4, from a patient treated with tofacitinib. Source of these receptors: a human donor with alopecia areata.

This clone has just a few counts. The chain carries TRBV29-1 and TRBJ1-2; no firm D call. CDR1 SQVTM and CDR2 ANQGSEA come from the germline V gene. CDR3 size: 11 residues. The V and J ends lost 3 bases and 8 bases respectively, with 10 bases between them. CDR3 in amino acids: CSVDSAWGYTF. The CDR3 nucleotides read TGCAGCGTTGACTCGGCGTGGGGCTACACCTTC.

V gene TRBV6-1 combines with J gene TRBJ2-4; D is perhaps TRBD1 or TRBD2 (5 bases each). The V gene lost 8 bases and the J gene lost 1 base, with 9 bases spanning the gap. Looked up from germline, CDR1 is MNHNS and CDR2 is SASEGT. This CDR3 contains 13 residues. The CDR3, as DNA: TGTGCCAGCGGGGGATTGGCCAAAAACATTCAGTACTTC. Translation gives CASGGLAKNIQYF.

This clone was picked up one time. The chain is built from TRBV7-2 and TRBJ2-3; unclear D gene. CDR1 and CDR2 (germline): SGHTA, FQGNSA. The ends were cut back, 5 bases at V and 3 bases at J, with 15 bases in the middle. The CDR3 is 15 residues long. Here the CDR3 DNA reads TGTGCCAGCAGCCAGCAGTGGTATTCTACAGATACGCAGTATTTT. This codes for CASSQQWYSTDTQYF. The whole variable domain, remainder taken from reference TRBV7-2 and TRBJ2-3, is GAGVSQSPSNKVTEKGKDVELRCDPISGHTALYWYRQSLGQGLEFLIYFQGNSAPDKSGLPSDRFSAERTGGSVSTLTIQRTQQEDSAVYLCASSQQWYSTDTQYFGPGTRLTVL.

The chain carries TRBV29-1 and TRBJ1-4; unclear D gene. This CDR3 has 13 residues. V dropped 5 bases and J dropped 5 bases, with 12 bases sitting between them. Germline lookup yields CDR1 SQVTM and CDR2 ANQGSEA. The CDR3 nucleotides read TGCAGCGTTAAGGTTCGGATGAATGAAAAACTGTTTTTT. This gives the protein CSVKVRMNEKLFF.

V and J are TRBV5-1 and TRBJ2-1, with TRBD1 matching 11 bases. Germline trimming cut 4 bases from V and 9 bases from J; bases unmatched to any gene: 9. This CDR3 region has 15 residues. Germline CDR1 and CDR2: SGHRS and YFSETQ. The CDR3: CASSIGQGAISEQFF. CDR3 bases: TGCGCCAGCAGCATTGGACAGGGGGCTATCAGTGAGCAGTTCTTC.

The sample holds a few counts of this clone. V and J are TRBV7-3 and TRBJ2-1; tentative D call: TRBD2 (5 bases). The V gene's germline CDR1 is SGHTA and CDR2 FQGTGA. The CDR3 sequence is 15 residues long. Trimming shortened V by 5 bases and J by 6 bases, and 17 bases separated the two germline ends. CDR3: CASSPTRQSFNEQFF. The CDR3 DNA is TGTGCCAGCAGCCCCACTAGGCAAAGCTTCAATGAGCAGTTCTTC. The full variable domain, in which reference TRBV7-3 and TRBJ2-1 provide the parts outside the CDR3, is GAGVSQTPSNKVTEKGKYVELRCDPISGHTALYWYRQSLGQGPEFLIYFQGTGAADDSGLPNDRFFAVRPEGSVSTLKIQRTERGDSAVYLCASSPTRQSFNEQFFGPGTRLTVL.

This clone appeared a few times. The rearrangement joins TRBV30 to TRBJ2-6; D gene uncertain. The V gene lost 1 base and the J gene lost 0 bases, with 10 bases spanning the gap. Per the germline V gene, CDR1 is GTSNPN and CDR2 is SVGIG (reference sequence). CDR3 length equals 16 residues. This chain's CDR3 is CAWSAQLSSGANVLTF. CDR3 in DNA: TGTGCCTGGAGTGCCCAGTTAAGCTCTGGGGCCAACGTCCTGACTTTC. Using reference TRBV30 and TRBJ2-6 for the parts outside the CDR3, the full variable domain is SQTIHQWPATLVQPVGSPLSLECTVEGTSNPNLYWYRQAAGRGLQLLFYSVGIGQISSEVPQNLSASRPQDRQFILSSKKLLLSDSGFYLCAWSAQLSSGANVLTFGAGSRLTVL.

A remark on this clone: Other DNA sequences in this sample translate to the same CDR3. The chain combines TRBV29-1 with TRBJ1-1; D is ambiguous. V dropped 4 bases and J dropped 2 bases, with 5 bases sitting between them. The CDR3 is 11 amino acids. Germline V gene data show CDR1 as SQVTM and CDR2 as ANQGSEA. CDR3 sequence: CSVGRNTEAFF. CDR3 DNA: TGCAGCGTTGGAAGAAACACTGAAGCTTTCTTT.

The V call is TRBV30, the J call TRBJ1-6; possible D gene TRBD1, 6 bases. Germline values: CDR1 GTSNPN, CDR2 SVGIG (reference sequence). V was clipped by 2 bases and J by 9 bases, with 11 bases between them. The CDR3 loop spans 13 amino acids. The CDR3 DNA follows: TGTGCCTGGAGTTTGACAGGATCTTCACCCCTCCACTTT. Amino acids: CAWSLTGSSPLHF.

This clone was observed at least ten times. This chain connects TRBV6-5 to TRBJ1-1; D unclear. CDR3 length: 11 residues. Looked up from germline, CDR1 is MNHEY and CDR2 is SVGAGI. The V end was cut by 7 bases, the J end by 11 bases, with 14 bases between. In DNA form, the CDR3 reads TGTGCCAGCAAAAGGGAGGATTGGGCTTTCTTT. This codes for CASKREDWAFF.

The CDR3 here is CASSPTGGGVDTQYF. Here the CDR3 DNA reads TGTGCCAGCAGTCCCACCGGGGGTGGGGTAGATACGCAGTATTTT. The chain couples TRBV28 to TRBJ2-3; weak D call: TRBD2 (6 bases). V lost 5 bases and J 5 bases, leaving 17 bases between the germline ends. Germline CDR1 MDHEN, CDR2 SYDVKM. The CDR3 totals 15 residues. The entire variable domain, with the rest obtained from reference TRBV28 and TRBJ2-3, is as follows: DVKVTQSSRYLVKRTGEKVFLECVQDMDHENMFWYRQDPGLGLRLIYFSYDVKMKEKGDIPEGYSVSREKKERFSLILESASTNQTSMYLCASSPTGGGVDTQYFGPGTRLTVL.

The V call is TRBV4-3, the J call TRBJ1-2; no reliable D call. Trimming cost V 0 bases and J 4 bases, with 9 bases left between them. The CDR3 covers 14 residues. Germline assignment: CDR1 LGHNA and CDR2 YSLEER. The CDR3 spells CASSQDTAAYGYTF. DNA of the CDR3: TGCGCCAGCAGCCAAGATACGGCGGCCTATGGCTACACCTTC.

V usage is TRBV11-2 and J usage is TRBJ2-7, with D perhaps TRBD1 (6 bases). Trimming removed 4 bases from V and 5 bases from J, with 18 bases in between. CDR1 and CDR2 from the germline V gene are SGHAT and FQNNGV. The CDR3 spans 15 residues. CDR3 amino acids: CASSSGYREGDEQYF. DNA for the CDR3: TGTGCCAGCAGCTCAGGCTACAGGGAAGGAGACGAGCAGTACTTC.

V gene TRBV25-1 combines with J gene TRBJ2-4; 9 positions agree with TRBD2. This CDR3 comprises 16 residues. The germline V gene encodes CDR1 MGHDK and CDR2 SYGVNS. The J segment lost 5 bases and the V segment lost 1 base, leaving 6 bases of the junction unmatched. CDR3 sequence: CASSESRAGGENIQYF. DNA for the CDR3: TGTGCCAGCAGTGAATCGCGAGCGGGGGGTGAAAACATTCAGTACTTC.

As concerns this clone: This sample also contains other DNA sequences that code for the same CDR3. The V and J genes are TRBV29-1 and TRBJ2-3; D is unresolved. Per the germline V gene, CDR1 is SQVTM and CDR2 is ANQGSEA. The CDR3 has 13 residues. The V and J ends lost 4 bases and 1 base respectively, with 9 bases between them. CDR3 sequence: CSVVGGGTDTQYF. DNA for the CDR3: TGCAGCGTTGTAGGTGGAGGCACAGATACGCAGTATTTT.

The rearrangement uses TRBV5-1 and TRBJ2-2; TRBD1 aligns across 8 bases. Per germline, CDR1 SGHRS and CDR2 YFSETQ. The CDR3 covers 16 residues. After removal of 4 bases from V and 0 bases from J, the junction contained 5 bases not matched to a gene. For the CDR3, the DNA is TGCGCCAGCAGCACTAGGACAGGGCCGAACACCGGGGAGCTGTTTTTT. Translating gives CASSTRTGPNTGELFF.

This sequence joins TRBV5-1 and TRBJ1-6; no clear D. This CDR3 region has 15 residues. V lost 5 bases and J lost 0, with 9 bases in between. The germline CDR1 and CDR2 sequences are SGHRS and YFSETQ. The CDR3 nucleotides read TGCGCCAGCAGTCCGGACGGCTCCTATAATTCACCCCTCCACTTT. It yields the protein CASSPDGSYNSPLHF.

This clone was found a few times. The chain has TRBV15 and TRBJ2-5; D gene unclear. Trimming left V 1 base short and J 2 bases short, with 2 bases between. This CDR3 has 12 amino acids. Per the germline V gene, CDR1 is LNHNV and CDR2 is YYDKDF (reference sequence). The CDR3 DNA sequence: TGTGCCACCAGCAGAGGTCAAGAGACCCAGTACTTC. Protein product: CATSRGQETQYF.

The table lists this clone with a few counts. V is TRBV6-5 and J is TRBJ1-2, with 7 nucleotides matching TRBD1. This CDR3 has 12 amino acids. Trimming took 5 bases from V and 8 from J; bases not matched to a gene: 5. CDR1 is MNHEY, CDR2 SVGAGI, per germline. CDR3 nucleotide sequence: TGTGCCAGCAGTCGACAGGGCGGAGGCTACACCTTC. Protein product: CASSRQGGGYTF.

CDR3 residues: CAISVGGMNTEAFF. CDR3 DNA: TGTGCCATCAGTGTTGGGGGGATGAACACTGAAGCTTTCTTT. The chain recombines TRBV10-3 with TRBJ1-1, with D tentatively TRBD1 (5 bases). Trimming cost V 4 bases and J 0 bases, with 9 bases left between them. The germline gives CDR1 ENHRY, CDR2 SYGVKD. CDR3 size: 14 residues.

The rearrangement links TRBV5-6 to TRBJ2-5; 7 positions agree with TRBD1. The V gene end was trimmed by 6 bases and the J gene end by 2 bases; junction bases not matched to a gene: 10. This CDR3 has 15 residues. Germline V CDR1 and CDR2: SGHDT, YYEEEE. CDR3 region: CASKFTGTAQETQYF. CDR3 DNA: TGTGCCAGCAAATTCACCGGGACAGCTCAAGAGACCCAGTACTTC.

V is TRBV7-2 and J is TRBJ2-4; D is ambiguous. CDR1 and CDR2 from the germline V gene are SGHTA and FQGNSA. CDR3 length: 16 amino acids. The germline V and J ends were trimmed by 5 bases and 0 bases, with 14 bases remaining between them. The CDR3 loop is CASSADRALAKNIQYF. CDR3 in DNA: TGTGCCAGCAGCGCCGATCGGGCGCTAGCCAAAAACATTCAGTACTTC.

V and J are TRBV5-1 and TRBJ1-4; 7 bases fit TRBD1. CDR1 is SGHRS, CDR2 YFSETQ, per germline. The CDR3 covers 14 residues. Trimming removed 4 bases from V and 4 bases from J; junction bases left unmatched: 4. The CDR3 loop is CASSEGQLNEKLFF. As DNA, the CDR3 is TGCGCCAGCAGCGAGGGACAGCTTAATGAAAAACTGTTTTTT.